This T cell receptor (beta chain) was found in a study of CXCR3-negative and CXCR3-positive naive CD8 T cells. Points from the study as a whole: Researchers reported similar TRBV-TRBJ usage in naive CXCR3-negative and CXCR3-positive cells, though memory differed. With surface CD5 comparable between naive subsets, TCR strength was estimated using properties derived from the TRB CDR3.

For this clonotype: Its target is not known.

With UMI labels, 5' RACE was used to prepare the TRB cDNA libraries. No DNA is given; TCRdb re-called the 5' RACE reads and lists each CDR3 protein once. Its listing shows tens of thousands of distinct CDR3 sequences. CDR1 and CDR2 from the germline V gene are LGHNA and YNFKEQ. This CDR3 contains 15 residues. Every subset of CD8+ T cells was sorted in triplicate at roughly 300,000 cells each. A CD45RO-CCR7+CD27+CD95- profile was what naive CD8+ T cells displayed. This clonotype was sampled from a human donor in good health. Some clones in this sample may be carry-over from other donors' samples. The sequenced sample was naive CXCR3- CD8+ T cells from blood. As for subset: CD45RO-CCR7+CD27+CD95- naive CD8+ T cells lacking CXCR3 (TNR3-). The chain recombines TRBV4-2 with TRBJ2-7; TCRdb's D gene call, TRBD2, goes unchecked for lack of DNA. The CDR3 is CASSQGLAGSYEQYF.